The 12 T cell receptor beta chains given below trace back to one sample, sequenced in a study of T-cell memory formation after mild COVID-19. From the 5' RACE reads, TCRdb called clonotypes with MiXCR, one entry per CDR3 protein. Of 110,000 or so distinct CDR3 sequences listed, roughly 20% are singletons. Sequenced material: PBMCs or a T cell subset sorted from them (not recorded which). Receptor source: a man aged 18 to 35 who had mild COVID-19 (a few samples of this study predate the infection). Cell type and time point are not known.

CDR3 coding DNA: TGTGCCAGCAGCTTATTTCATCCCGTGGCTGAAGCTTTCTTT. Protein sequence: CASSLFHPVAEAFF. The V and J genes are TRBV7-9 and TRBJ1-1; no clear D. This CDR3 has 14 amino acids. Trimming cost V 2 bases and J 6 bases, with 13 bases left between them. Germline CDR1 and CDR2: SEHNR and FQNEAQ (reference sequence).

This clonotype was picked up a small number of times. J is TRBJ2-5 and V is TRBV6-5; TRBD2 might be the D (6 bases). The ends were cut back, 2 bases at V and 2 bases at J, with 18 bases in the middle. The V gene's germline CDR1 is MNHEY and CDR2 SVGAGI. The length of the CDR3 is 17 residues. The CDR3 reads CASSYKEANSGQETQYF. DNA for the CDR3: TGTGCCAGCAGTTACAAGGAGGCTAACAGCGGGCAAGAGACCCAGTACTTC.

This clonotype was seen more than once but under ten times. The chain is built from TRBV13 and TRBJ2-1; no firm D call. Germline V gene data show CDR1 as PRHDT and CDR2 as FYEKMQ (reference sequence). CDR3 size: 12 residues. The V and J ends lost 6 bases and 7 bases respectively, with 10 bases between them. CDR3: CASRDVGNEQFF. The CDR3 coding sequence is TGTGCCAGCAGAGATGTGGGGAATGAGCAGTTCTTC.

This clonotype was detected once. The chain recombines TRBV5-1 with TRBJ2-5; no firm D call. V was clipped by 0 bases and J by 2 bases, with 5 bases between them. Germline V gene lookup returns CDR1 SGHRS and CDR2 YFSETQ. The CDR3 is 13 amino acids. CDR3 sequence reads: CASSLVLQETQYF. DNA of the CDR3: TGCGCCAGCAGCTTGGTACTACAAGAGACCCAGTACTTC.

The rearrangement links TRBV7-9 to TRBJ2-3, with TRBD2 matching over 7 bases. The CDR3 contains 16 residues. V shed 4 bases and J 2 bases; nucleotides not matched to a gene: 9. CDR1 SEHNR and CDR2 FQNEAQ come from the germline V gene (reference sequence). DNA for the CDR3: TGTGCCAGCAGCTCCCTTTCTGCGGGGGACACAGATACGCAGTATTTT. This codes for CASSSLSAGDTDTQYF.

The rearrangement uses TRBV6-5 and TRBJ2-5, with TRBD2 matching 7 bases. Per germline, CDR1 MNHEY and CDR2 SVGAGI. V lost 3 bases, J lost 5 bases, and 3 bases stayed unmatched. CDR3 size: 13 residues. The CDR3 spells CASSYSGGETQYF. The CDR3 nucleotides are TGTGCCAGCAGTTATTCCGGGGGGGAGACCCAGTACTTC.

The CDR3: CASSFQGSHEQYF. The CDR3 DNA sequence: TGTGCCAGCAGTTTCCAGGGATCCCACGAGCAGTACTTC. The rearrangement uses TRBV27 and TRBJ2-7, with a tentative D call TRBD1 (5 bases). The germline CDR1 and CDR2 sequences are MNHEY and SMNVEV (reference sequence). V gave up 3 bases and J gave up 5 bases, with 11 bases separating them. The CDR3 covers 13 residues.

V and J are TRBV5-4 and TRBJ2-1, with 9 bases matching TRBD2. Trimming cost V 3 bases and J 7 bases; bases outside gene matches: 11. CDR3 length equals 16 residues. CDR1 is SGHNT and CDR2 is YYREEE in the germline V gene (reference sequence). CDR3 sequence reads: CASSYSGGPTINEQFF. CDR3 sequence (DNA): TGTGCCAGCAGCTATAGCGGGGGCCCGACCATAAATGAGCAGTTCTTC.

Only a few counts were recorded for this clonotype. Here the CDR3 reads CASSVGTTGEQYF. Here the CDR3 DNA reads TGTGCCAGCAGCGTAGGGACTACGGGCGAGCAGTACTTC. This rearrangement joins TRBV9 to TRBJ2-7, with a weak D call TRBD2 (6 bases). This CDR3 is built from 13 residues. CDR1 is SGDLS and CDR2 is YYNGEE in the germline V gene. V lost 0 bases, J lost 6 bases, and 10 bases lay in between.

This clonotype was counted only a few times. The chain combines TRBV6-6 with TRBJ2-5; D is undetermined. This CDR3 contains 11 residues. Germline V CDR1 and CDR2: MNHNY, SVGAGI (reference sequence). V was pared by 8 bases and J by 1 base, with 5 bases between. CDR3: CASQLQETQYF. Here the CDR3 DNA reads TGTGCCAGCCAACTCCAAGAGACCCAGTACTTC.

This clonotype was found a few times. This rearrangement joins TRBV6-5 to TRBJ2-5, with 8 bases that match TRBD2. The CDR3 totals 16 residues. Germline values: CDR1 MNHEY, CDR2 SVGAGI. With V trimmed by 2 bases and J by 2 bases, 7 bases remained unmatched. Written as DNA, the CDR3 is TGTGCCAGCAGTTACGGGCGGGCGGGGGGACAAGAGACCCAGTACTTC. Encoded protein: CASSYGRAGGQETQYF.

This clonotype was found a few times. The chain is built from TRBV6-5 and TRBJ1-2; TRBD1 agrees at 7 bases. The CDR3 extends over 13 amino acids. Germline-derived CDR1 and CDR2 are MNHEY and SVGAGI. V lost 5 bases to trimming and J lost 6 bases; unmatched junction nucleotides: 6. The CDR3 spells CASSAGQEDGYTF. The CDR3 DNA reads as TGTGCCAGCAGTGCAGGACAGGAGGATGGCTACACCTTC.